This TCR beta chain was identified in a study of blood T cells in healthy people across ages. Germline assignment: CDR1 SEHNR and CDR2 FQNEAQ (reference sequence). V was shortened by 7 bases and J by 1 base, with 13 bases between the two germline ends. The CDR3 consists of 14 residues. This clonotype was seen a few times. Alongside a J-beta primer mix, a sample-barcoded 5' primer served in a second PCR lasting about 7 to 11 cycles. TCRdb processed the 5' RACE reads anew with MiXCR; each CDR3 protein has one entry. The data hold 600,000 to 850,000 distinct CDR3 sequences, with 25% observed a single time. This same sample was also part of a study on T cells of mothers and their children.

V usage is TRBV7-9 and J usage is TRBJ2-5; D gene unclear. The sequence came from a boy between 10 and 17 years old in good health. The sample taken for sequencing was blood. CDR3 DNA sequence: TGTGCCAGCACCCCTGCCTGGGCCCAAGAGACCCAGTACTTC. Its translation is CASTPAWAQETQYF.